The T cell receptor (beta chain) under discussion was sequenced for a study of blood T cell repertoires in COVID-19. The CDR3 runs to 11 residues. The germline V gene has CDR1 SGHTA and CDR2 FQGNSA. With regard to this clone: Sequence at one end of the junction differs from germline and may be a read error.

Some clones are missing from TCRdb's copy, which holds only in-frame ones; the method was immunoSEQ multiplex PCR. The table shows 89,000 or so clones, with approximately 86% occurring only once. This receptor was obtained from a human donor in a cohort sampled during active COVID-19. Sequences were obtained from peripheral blood. J is TRBJ2-1 and V is TRBV7-2, with D uncertain. The CDR3: CASSLGQEPFF. As DNA, the CDR3 is TGTGCCAGCAGCTTAGGTCAAGAGCCGTTCTTC.